These 4 T cell receptor beta chains came from one sample sequenced in a study of human T cells and chemical hapten exposure. MiXCR, run by TCRdb on the RACE reads, gives a single entry per CDR3 protein. The top ten clones hold more than 5.5% of a sample with about 380,000 distinct CDR3 sequences, under 6.5% of them seen once. Stated time point: patch test 2, 6 weeks after DPC sensitization. Treatment described: therapeutic diphenylcyclopropenone sensitization with weekly scalp DPC. Sequencing used whole blood, obtained in connection with sensitization to the hapten diphenylcyclopropenone (DPC). These receptors originate from a woman aged 18-29 years with alopecia areata. Some clones in this sample may be carry-over from other donors' samples.

This clonotype was detected ten times or more. V is TRBV2 and J is TRBJ1-1; D ambiguous. Trimming shortened V by 7 bases and J by 0 bases, and 12 bases separated the two germline ends. The CDR3 runs to 14 residues. Germline-derived CDR1 and CDR2 are SNHLY and FYNNEI. CDR3 protein: CASKIGGVNTEAFF. CDR3 DNA sequence: TGTGCCAGCAAGATCGGCGGCGTGAACACTGAAGCTTTCTTT.

The chain combines TRBV12-3 or TRBV12-4 with TRBJ2-7; 10 bases are shared with TRBD2. V shed 1 base and J 4 bases; nucleotides not matched to a gene: 4. This CDR3 region has 15 residues. The CDR3 reads CASSLGVAGGYEQYF. The CDR3 region has the DNA TGTGCCAGCAGTTTAGGGGTAGCGGGGGGATACGAGCAGTACTTC.

This clonotype was seen many times. V is TRBV24-1 and J is TRBJ1-5; D might be TRBD1 (5 bases). Germline lookup yields CDR1 KGHDR and CDR2 SFDVKD. The V and J ends lost 2 bases and 6 bases respectively, with 16 bases between them. The CDR3 runs 16 residues. The CDR3 DNA is TGTGCCACCAGTGATTCCCAGGGACTTTTTGGTCAGCCCCAGCATTTT. Protein sequence: CATSDSQGLFGQPQHF.

This clonotype was recorded many times. The chain links TRBV4-3 to TRBJ1-6; TRBD1 agrees at 9 bases. Germline V gives CDR1 LGHNA, CDR2 YSLEER. The CDR3 runs to 15 residues. Trimming at V came to 4 bases and at J to 8 bases, leaving 6 bases not matched to a gene. CDR3 DNA: TGCGCCAGCAGCCCGGACAGGGGATGGGATTCACCCCTCCACTTT. As protein: CASSPDRGWDSPLHF.